This T cell receptor beta chain was sequenced in a study of cytomegalovirus exposure and HLA in healthy donors. Study details: A prior analysis found some 110 million unique TCR beta sequences from some 190 million T cells.

Overall study findings and caveats: The authors listed 150 to 200 TCR beta chains as cytomegalovirus-associated. Available immune exposure information covered CMV serostatus only.

About this clone: Its target is unknown.

The ends lost 3 bases at V and 4 bases at J; junction bases unmatched: 3. CDR3 length: 14 residues. Germline loops: CDR1 SGDLS, CDR2 YYNGEE. The PCR used 60 Vbeta and 13 Jbeta primers. Libraries were prepared by immunoSEQ multiplex PCR; TCRdb keeps only in-frame clonotypes and omits some of them. The sample has 130,000 or so clones, around nine tenths seen once. The J gene is TRBJ2-7, the V gene TRBV9, with 11 bases matching TRBD1. Material: PBMCs. This TCR was sampled from a woman aged 30 to 39 in good health and CMV-seronegative. The CDR3 nucleotides read TGTGCCAGCAGCGCGGGGACAGGGGGATACGAGCAGTACTTC. Its protein is CASSAGTGGYEQYF.